The 26 T cell receptor beta chains below all came from one sample that was sequenced in a study of early T cells in non-severe SARS-CoV-2 infection (dated by TCRdb to the early 2020s). Libraries came from 5' RACE. The data were produced on a NextSeq 500. The raw public reads went through TCRdb reprocessing: fastp at Q25, MiXCR clone calling, in-frame beta chains kept. Here each entry gathers all rows of one CDR3 protein and keeps the most common genes and DNA. Across this sample there are 70,000 to 75,000 distinct CDR3 sequences, with 12% seen only once. The leading ten clones occupy about 3.9% of the sample. The specimen was whole blood. Receptors were obtained from an adult who was a healthcare worker with PCR-confirmed SARS-CoV-2 infection or an uninfected control (not recorded which).

This clonotype was seen repeatedly, ten times or more. This sequence joins TRBV20-1 and TRBJ2-5, with TRBD1 matching over 7 bases. The CDR3 is made up of 15 amino acids. The V segment lost 2 bases and the J segment 4 bases; nucleotides outside the gene matches: 10. Germline V lookup: CDR1 DFQATT, CDR2 SNEGSKA (reference sequence). The CDR3 region is CSARREGTVPETQYF. For the CDR3, the DNA is TGCAGTGCTAGAAGAGAGGGGACAGTCCCAGAGACCCAGTACTTC.

This clonotype was counted a few times. V and J are TRBV5-4 and TRBJ2-6; D gene ambiguous. V was trimmed by 4 bases and J by 0 bases, leaving 11 bases between them. CDR3 length equals 16 residues. Germline V gene sequence: CDR1 SGHNT, CDR2 YYREEE (reference sequence). CDR3 in amino acids: CASSRTESSGANVLTF. Written as DNA, the CDR3 is TGTGCCAGCAGCCGGACGGAGAGCTCTGGGGCCAACGTCCTGACTTTC. Combining the CDR3 with reference TRBV5-4 and TRBJ2-6 gives the whole variable domain ETGVTQSPTHLIKTRGQQVTLRCSSQSGHNTVSWYQQALGQGPQFIFQYYREEENGRGNFPPRFSGLQFPNYSSELNVNALELDDSALYLCASSRTESSGANVLTFGAGSRLTVL.

The rearrangement joins TRBV6-6 to TRBJ2-1; D gene unclear. The CDR3 runs to 11 residues. Germline CDR1 is MNHNY and CDR2 is SVGAGI (reference sequence). V shed 7 bases and J shed 7 bases, with 8 bases lying between them. The CDR3 spells CASTYGNEQFF. The CDR3 bases are TGTGCCAGCACCTATGGGAATGAGCAGTTCTTC.

This chain links TRBV20-1 with TRBJ1-1, with no clear D. CDR3 length: 12 residues. Deletions cut 7 bases from V and 0 bases from J, with 9 bases between. Germline V lookup: CDR1 DFQATT, CDR2 SNEGSKA (reference sequence). Here the CDR3 DNA reads TGCAGTGAGAAGGCCATGAACACTGAAGCTTTCTTT. Residues: CSEKAMNTEAFF.

In its sample, this clonotype was seen many times. V usage is TRBV4-2 and J usage is TRBJ2-7; 9 bases agree with TRBD2. Unmatched junction bases numbered 13, after V lost 2 bases and J lost 5 bases. CDR3 size: 17 residues. Germline lookup yields CDR1 LGHNA and CDR2 YNFKEQ. CDR3 amino acids: CASSQPSSGVRQDEQYF. The CDR3 nucleotides are TGTGCCAGCAGCCAACCTTCTAGCGGGGTCCGCCAGGACGAGCAGTACTTC.

This clonotype was observed a few times. V and J are TRBV7-6 and TRBJ2-5; D is perhaps TRBD2 (5 bases). The V and J ends lost 4 bases and 7 bases respectively, with 16 bases between them. Looked up from germline, CDR1 is SGHVS and CDR2 is FNYEAQ. The CDR3 covers 14 residues. CDR3: CASSSRDKMGTQYF. CDR3 nucleotide sequence: TGTGCCAGCAGCTCCCGGGATAAGATGGGGACCCAGTACTTC.

The chain recombines TRBV20-1 with TRBJ1-2, with D possibly being TRBD1 (5 bases). Germline CDR1 and CDR2: DFQATT and SNEGSKA (reference sequence). V lost 0 bases, J lost 8 bases, and 10 bases lay in between. The CDR3 has 12 amino acids. The CDR3 DNA follows: TGCAGTGCTAGAGATTCGAGGGGAGGCTACACCTTC. Translating gives CSARDSRGGYTF.

The chain has TRBV20-1 and TRBJ2-1, with 9 nucleotides matching TRBD1. This CDR3 contains 13 residues. Germline V gene data show CDR1 as DFQATT and CDR2 as SNEGSKA (reference sequence). V shed 2 bases and J 8 bases; nucleotides not matched to a gene: 4. DNA of the CDR3: TGCAGTGCTAGACAACAGGGGGCCGATGAGCAGTTCTTC. Its translation is CSARQQGADEQFF.

The rearrangement uses TRBV7-9 and TRBJ1-2; D is possibly TRBD1 (5 bases). This CDR3 comprises 15 residues. CDR1 and CDR2 (germline): SEHNR, FQNEAQ (reference sequence). Trimming shortened V by 5 bases and J by 3 bases, and 16 bases separated the two germline ends. The CDR3 DNA follows: TGTGCCAGCAGCCTCGGGGGTCCCGGCCACTATGGCTACACCTTC. Translating it yields CASSLGGPGHYGYTF.

V gene TRBV7-9 combines with J gene TRBJ1-2; a possible D gene is TRBD1 (5 bases). The CDR3 is 14 amino acids. Germline V lookup: CDR1 SEHNR, CDR2 FQNEAQ (reference sequence). Trimming pared 2 bases from V and 4 bases from J, leaving 11 bases between. CDR3 protein: CASSLTTATYGYTF. The DNA for the CDR3 is TGTGCCAGCAGCTTAACGACAGCTACCTATGGCTACACCTTC.

The table lists this clonotype with many counts. This rearrangement joins TRBV19 to TRBJ1-5, with a tentative D call TRBD1 (6 bases). The CDR3 contains 15 residues. Germline V gene data show CDR1 as LNHDA and CDR2 as SQIVND (reference sequence). Trimming removed 6 bases at V and 0 bases at J, with 12 bases between. CDR3 loop: CASSRQDFSNQPQHF. The CDR3 bases are TGTGCCAGTAGCCGACAGGATTTTAGCAATCAGCCCCAGCATTTT.

This clonotype was seen only a few times. V gene TRBV10-3 combines with J gene TRBJ1-4; no firm D call. This CDR3 contains 11 residues. V was shortened by 4 bases and J by 8 bases, with 5 bases between the two germline ends. Germline V CDR1 and CDR2: ENHRY, SYGVKD. CDR3: CAISGGEKLFF. CDR3 coding DNA: TGTGCCATCAGTGGAGGGGAAAAACTGTTTTTT.

This clonotype was seen ten or more times. The chain employs TRBV28 and TRBJ2-6, with TRBD1 matching 7 bases. The CDR3 totals 17 residues. The trim removed 5 bases at V and 0 bases at J, leaving 7 bases unmatched. Germline-derived CDR1 and CDR2 are MDHEN and SYDVKM. Here the CDR3 DNA reads TGTGCCAGCAGTGTTAGGACAGGCTACTCTGGGGCCAACGTCCTGACTTTC. Protein product: CASSVRTGYSGANVLTF.

There are many counts of this clonotype. The gene calls are TRBV29-1 and TRBJ2-5; no firm D call. CDR3 length: 13 residues. Trimming left V 3 bases short and J 5 bases short, with 13 bases between. Per germline, CDR1 SQVTM and CDR2 ANQGSEA. This CDR3 reads CSVDAVVGETQYF. The CDR3 DNA reads TGCAGCGTTGACGCGGTGGTTGGGGAGACCCAGTACTTC. The full variable domain, completed using reference TRBV29-1 and TRBJ2-5, is SAVISQKPSRDICQRGTSLTIQCQVDSQVTMMFWYRQQPGQSLTLIATANQGSEATYESGFVIDKFPISRPNLTFSTLTVSNMSPEDSSIYLCSVDAVVGETQYFGPGTRLLVL.

This clonotype was found many times. The chain links TRBV7-3 to TRBJ2-2; D uncertain. There are 13 residues in the CDR3. Germline CDR1 SGHTA, CDR2 FQGTGA. V was shortened by 5 bases and J by 3 bases, with 7 bases between the two germline ends. This chain's CDR3 is CASSADDTGELFF. CDR3 bases: TGTGCCAGCAGCGCAGACGACACCGGGGAGCTGTTTTTT. The complete variable domain, with remaining parts taken from reference TRBV7-3 and TRBJ2-2, reads GAGVSQTPSNKVTEKGKYVELRCDPISGHTALYWYRQSLGQGPEFLIYFQGTGAADDSGLPNDRFFAVRPEGSVSTLKIQRTERGDSAVYLCASSADDTGELFFGEGSRLTVL.

The chain employs TRBV7-2 and TRBJ2-2; 11 nucleotides match TRBD2. V dropped 1 base and J dropped 6; count of bases not matched to a gene: 7. This CDR3 is built from 17 residues. The germline V gene has CDR1 SGHTA and CDR2 FQGNSA. The CDR3 DNA reads TGTGCCAGCAGCTTAGTGTCCCTAGCGGGAGGAGCCGGGGAGCTGTTTTTT. It specifies CASSLVSLAGGAGELFF.

This clonotype has only a few counts. The chain couples TRBV7-8 to TRBJ2-7; unclear D gene. Germline V gives CDR1 SGHVS, CDR2 FQNEAQ. V was pared by 1 base and J by 6 bases, with 10 bases between. CDR3 size: 13 residues. Here the CDR3 reads CASSLGPTVEQYF. In DNA form, the CDR3 reads TGTGCCAGCAGCTTAGGGCCCACCGTCGAGCAGTACTTC. Full variable domain (outside the CDR3, taken from reference TRBV7-8 and TRBJ2-7): GAGVSQSPRYKVAKRGQDVALRCDPISGHVSLFWYQQALGQGPEFLTYFQNEAQLDKSGLPSDRFFAERPEGSVSTLKIQRTQQEDSAVYLCASSLGPTVEQYFGPGTRLTVT.

The chain is built from TRBV2 and TRBJ1-5; D not resolved. Germline CDR1 SNHLY, CDR2 FYNNEI. This CDR3 spans 14 amino acids. Trimming stripped 0 bases from V and 6 bases from J, with 9 bases between. The CDR3 DNA is TGTGCCAGCAGTGAAGCGCTTCGTGGTCAGCCCCAGCATTTT. Translating it yields CASSEALRGQPQHF.

This clonotype has ten or more counts. The chain uses TRBV3-1 and TRBJ1-1, with D possibly being TRBD1 (5 bases). The V gene's germline CDR1 is LGHDT and CDR2 YNNKEL (reference sequence). This CDR3 spans 14 amino acids. Trimming removed 2 bases at V and 2 bases at J, with 9 bases between. In DNA form, the CDR3 reads TGTGCCAGCAGCCAACGGACACGCAACACTGAAGCTTTCTTT. Amino acid sequence: CASSQRTRNTEAFF. Full variable domain (missing parts from reference TRBV3-1 and TRBJ1-1): DTAVSQTPKYLVTQMGNDKSIKCEQNLGHDTMYWYKQDSKKFLKIMFSYNNKELIINETVPNRFSPKSPDKAHLNLHINSLELGDSAVYFCASSQRTRNTEAFFGQGTRLTVV.

The chain recombines TRBV4-1 with TRBJ2-3; 7 nucleotides agree with TRBD2. The length of the CDR3 is 14 residues. Germline V lookup: CDR1 MGHRA, CDR2 YSYEKL. V shed 0 bases, J shed 9 bases, and the junction held 6 bases outside the gene matches. The CDR3 bases are TGCGCCAGCAGCCAAGAAGCTAGCGGTGGAACGCAGTATTTT. Its translation: CASSQEASGGTQYF.

This clonotype was seen repeatedly, ten times or more. The V call is TRBV20-1, the J call TRBJ2-1; 10 nucleotides align to TRBD2. CDR3 length: 18 amino acids. The trim removed 1 base at V and 0 bases at J, leaving 9 bases unmatched. Germline values: CDR1 DFQATT, CDR2 SNEGSKA (reference sequence). As DNA, the CDR3 is TGCAGTGCTAGAGTGGGTAGCGGGAGGCATAACTCCTACAATGAGCAGTTCTTC. This encodes CSARVGSGRHNSYNEQFF.

The V gene is TRBV14, the J gene TRBJ2-7, with D hard to call. The V gene lost 4 bases and the J gene lost 4 bases, with 2 bases spanning the gap. This CDR3 is 10 amino acids long. CDR1 and CDR2 (germline): SGHDN, FVKESK. CDR3 residues: CASSLYEQYF. The DNA for the CDR3 is TGTGCCAGCAGCCTTTACGAGCAGTACTTC.

This clonotype has at least ten counts. This chain connects TRBV27 to TRBJ2-7; TRBD1 might be the D (5 bases). With 2 bases removed from V and 3 bases from J, the gap between germline ends came to 23 bases. The CDR3 runs to 18 residues. Germline CDR1 reads MNHEY; CDR2 reads SMNVEV (reference sequence). For the CDR3, the DNA is TGTGCCAGCAGTTTAAACCCCCCGGCAGGGAAGCTTGGCTACGAGCAGTACTTC. Encoded protein: CASSLNPPAGKLGYEQYF.

The J gene is TRBJ1-6, the V gene TRBV27; unclear D gene. Per the germline V gene, CDR1 is MNHEY and CDR2 is SMNVEV (reference sequence). Trimming shortened V by 3 bases and J by 8 bases, and 8 bases separated the two germline ends. This CDR3 is built from 13 residues. The CDR3: CASSFNTYSPLHF. CDR3 nucleotides: TGTGCCAGCAGTTTCAACACGTATTCACCCCTCCACTTT.

The V and J genes are TRBV2 and TRBJ2-1, with D perhaps assigned TRBD1 or TRBD2 (5 bases each). This CDR3 spans 13 amino acids. V was pared by 8 bases and J by 4 bases, with 12 bases between. CDR1 is SNHLY and CDR2 is FYNNEI in the germline V gene. CDR3 residues: CASSRDQYNEQFF. DNA for the CDR3: TGTGCCAGCTCCCGGGACCAATACAATGAGCAGTTCTTC.

This clonotype was seen only a few times. CDR3 residues: CASSYTTHQNTDTQYF. The CDR3 bases are TGTGCCAGCAGCTACACGACCCACCAAAACACAGATACGCAGTATTTT. The V and J genes are TRBV7-8 and TRBJ2-3; no clear D. The germline V gene has CDR1 SGHVS and CDR2 FQNEAQ. V was clipped by 4 bases and J by 2 bases, with 16 bases between them. The CDR3 totals 16 residues. The entire variable domain, with the rest obtained from reference TRBV7-8 and TRBJ2-3, is as follows: GAGVSQSPRYKVAKRGQDVALRCDPISGHVSLFWYQQALGQGPEFLTYFQNEAQLDKSGLPSDRFFAERPEGSVSTLKIQRTQQEDSAVYLCASSYTTHQNTDTQYFGPGTRLTVL.